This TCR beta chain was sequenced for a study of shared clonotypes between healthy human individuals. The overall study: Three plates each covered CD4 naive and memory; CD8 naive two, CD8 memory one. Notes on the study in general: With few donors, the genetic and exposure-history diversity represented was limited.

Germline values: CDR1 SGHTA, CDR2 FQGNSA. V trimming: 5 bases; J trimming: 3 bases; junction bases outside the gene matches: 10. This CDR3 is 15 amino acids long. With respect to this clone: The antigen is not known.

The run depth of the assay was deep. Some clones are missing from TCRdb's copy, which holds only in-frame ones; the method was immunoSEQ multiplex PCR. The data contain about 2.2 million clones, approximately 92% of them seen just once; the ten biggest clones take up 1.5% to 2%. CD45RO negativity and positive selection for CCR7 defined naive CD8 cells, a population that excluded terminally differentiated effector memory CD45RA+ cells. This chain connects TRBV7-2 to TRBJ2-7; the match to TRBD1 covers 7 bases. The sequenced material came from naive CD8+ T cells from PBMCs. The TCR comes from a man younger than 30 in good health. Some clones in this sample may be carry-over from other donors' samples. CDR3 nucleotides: TGTGCCAGCAGCAACCACAGGGGCCCTTTCTACGAGCAGTACTTC. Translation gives CASSNHRGPFYEQYF.